A selection of T cell receptor beta chains follows, all from one sample in a study of chemoradiotherapy in HPV16-positive cancers. Profiling relied on immunoSEQ multiplex PCR, and the TCRdb table lists in-frame clones only, not all of them. This sample yields about 4,800 clones, of which around 86% are seen a single time; roughly 4.7% belongs to the top ten. This material consisted of tumor tissue, taken from a patient who underwent chemoradiotherapy. The source is a human donor with HPV-associated anogenital cancer. CDR3s leave out the opening cysteine and the closing phenylalanine or tryptophan. The order of the fields is J gene, V gene, CDR3 protein.

J: TRBJ2-5
V: TRBV7-6
CDR3: ASSLGQGQETQY

J: TRBJ2-1
V: TRBV7-9
CDR3: ASSPLRGGSYNEQF

J: TRBJ1-1
V: TRBV7-6
CDR3: ASSEGQNTEAF

J: TRBJ2-7
V: TRBV28
CDR3: ASGTANPLYEQY

J: TRBJ2-3
V: TRBV7-3
CDR3: ASSLAGSGGWPDPQY

J: TRBJ2-7
V: TRBV30
CDR3: AWSRGTGGFDEQY

J: TRBJ1-2
V: TRBV5-1
CDR3: ASSPTGGSSYGYT

J: TRBJ2-5
V: TRBV11-1
CDR3: ASSFGDSQRETQY

J: TRBJ2-1
V: TRBV7-9
CDR3: ASSPDDRPVV

J: TRBJ2-7
V: TRBV11-2
CDR3: ASTNSLSIGGAYEQY

J: TRBJ2-6
V: TRBV19
CDR3: ASTGLAGADGANVLT

J: TRBJ2-1
V: TRBV7-2
CDR3: ASSRTSPYNEQF

J: TRBJ1-5
V: TRBV19
CDR3: ASSWRQERYSNQPQH

J: TRBJ2-5
V: TRBV15
CDR3: ATSLEGGRIETQY

J: TRBJ1-4
V: TRBV5-1
CDR3: ASSLGDRNNEKLF

J: TRBJ2-1
V: TRBV27
CDR3: ASRAGGDHNEQF

J: TRBJ1-2
V: TRBV6-4
CDR3: ASTVDSSGSYGYT

J: TRBJ1-2
V: TRBV5-4
CDR3: ASSATGTQNYGYT

J: TRBJ1-5
V: TRBV27
CDR3: ASSPSGEGQPQH

J: TRBJ1-2
V: TRBV7-8
CDR3: ASSLRDRATGYT

J: TRBJ2-7
V: TRBV5-6
CDR3: ASSLALRDEQY

J: TRBJ2-3
V: TRBV7-6
CDR3: ASSPATGGFSDTQY

J: TRBJ1-1
V: TRBV7-3
CDR3: ASNPAGGLNTEAF

J: TRBJ1-6
V: TRBV6-5
CDR3: ASSIGQGFRSPLH

J: TRBJ1-1
V: TRBV14
CDR3: ASSQDFGVRNTEAF

J: TRBJ2-7
V: TRBV19
CDR3: ASSASGLLGEQY

J: TRBJ1-6
V: TRBV27
CDR3: ASSFRGAGSPLH

J: TRBJ1-2
V: TRBV6-6
CDR3: ASSYGAGQNYGYT

J: TRBJ1-1
V: TRBV7-2
CDR3: ASSLAGTTEAF

J: TRBJ1-4
V: TRBV7-6
CDR3: ASSFDRGVVKLF

J: TRBJ2-3
V: TRBV7-6
CDR3: ASSLRSGRAGDTQY

J: TRBJ1-6
V: TRBV6-1
CDR3: ASSEMVTGLIGSPLH

J: TRBJ2-3
V: TRBV5-1
CDR3: ASGSGGTDTQY

J: TRBJ2-5
V: TRBV10-3
CDR3: AISESGGKQETQY

J: TRBJ1-1
V: TRBV9
CDR3: ASSAQGTSNTEAF

J: TRBJ2-1
V: TRBV5-6
CDR3: ASSLGLATLMEQF

J: TRBJ2-7
V: TRBV5-1
CDR3: ASSLEGDKQY

J: TRBJ2-6
V: TRBV5-1
CDR3: ASSVWSVGANVLT